This T cell receptor (beta chain) was retrieved from a study of shared clonotypes between healthy human individuals. All the donors were Caucasian adults who lived in Nashville, Tennessee. CD4+ cells yielded CD45RA+ naive and CD45RA-negative memory subsets. Study outcomes and limitations: Only blood was sampled; tissue repertoires likely differ.

This clone was counted between two and nine times. The antigen is not known. The CDR3 spans 16 residues. Unmatched junction bases numbered 5, after V lost 1 base and J lost 3 bases. Per germline, CDR1 SGHDT and CDR2 YYEEEE. Data came from immunoSEQ multiplex PCR; TCRdb stores just in-frame clones and leaves some out. The sample carries 2 million to 2.5 million clones, 90% to 95% recorded once. This sequence originates from a man aged 18-30 years in good health. Some clones in this sample may be carry-over from other donors' samples. This chain connects TRBV5-6 to TRBJ1-4; TRBD1 agrees at 8 bases. Sequenced: naive CD4+ T cells from PBMCs. Subset noted: CD45RA+ positively selected. The CDR3 spells CASSLYSGQANEKLFF. CDR3 sequence (DNA): TGTGCCAGCAGCTTGTATTCGGGACAGGCTAATGAAAAACTGTTTTTT.